A selection of T cell receptor beta chains follows, all from one sample in a study of shared clonotypes between healthy human individuals. The table came from immunoSEQ multiplex PCR; TCRdb's copy has only in-frame clones and leaves some out. This table has 2 million to 3 million clones, 80% to 95% appearing once. Input material: naive CD4+ T cells from PBMCs. These receptors were obtained from a man aged 18 to 30 in good health. Some clones in this sample may be carry-over from other donors' samples. CDR3s include the opening cysteine and the closing phenylalanine or tryptophan. The D gene is left open where the match is weak. Clone size is not always given. Where it is, it says once, few, many or a class for expanded clones.

j_call v_call d_call clone_size cdr3_nt cdr3_aa
TRBJ2-7 TRBV2 NA NA TGTGCCAGCAGTGAATTGGGACTCGAGCAGTACTTC CASSELGLEQYF
TRBJ2-7 TRBV9 NA NA TGTGCCAGCAGCGTGGGGCAGGGAACAGTCCACGAGCAGTACTTC CASSVGQGTVHEQYF
TRBJ2-5 TRBV5-1 NA NA TGCGCCAGCAGCTTGGTCCCGGGGCAAGAGACCCAGTACTTC CASSLVPGQETQYF
TRBJ2-7 TRBV9 NA NA TGTGCCAGCAGCGCCGCCCCCATTGGGGGTTTAGGAGAGCAGTACTTC CASSAAPIGGLGEQYF
TRBJ1-2 TRBV7-9 TRBD1 NA TGTGCCAGCAGCCCGACGGGACAGGGGGCCTATGGCTACACCTTC CASSPTGQGAYGYTF
TRBJ1-1 TRBV19 NA NA TGTGCCAGTAATGGGGGGCTTGGGACGTTCACTGAAGCTTTCTTT CASNGGLGTFTEAFF
TRBJ2-1 TRBV7-3 NA NA TGTGCCAGCAGCTTCGGACTTAGCAGAGGCAATGAGCAGTTCTTC CASSFGLSRGNEQFF
TRBJ2-2 TRBV19 NA NA TGTGCCAGTAGGAGGGATGCGAACACCGGGGAGCTGTTTTTT CASRRDANTGELFF
TRBJ1-5 TRBV28 NA once TGTGCCAGCAGTGGTACCCGTGGGGGAAGCGGTCAGCCCCAGCATTTT CASSGTRGGSGQPQHF
TRBJ2-1 TRBV2 TRBD2 NA TGTGCCAGCAGTGAGCCAGCGGGGGGCTACAATGAGCAGTTCTTC CASSEPAGGYNEQFF
TRBJ2-7 TRBV2 NA NA TGTGCCAGCAGTGATCCAGCAGGAGTAACCTACGAGCAGTACTTC CASSDPAGVTYEQYF
TRBJ1-2 TRBV5-4 NA NA TGTGCCAGCAGCCCCGGTGGGGAGGTAGCTAACTATGGCTACACCTTC CASSPGGEVANYGYTF
TRBJ1-2 TRBV6-5 NA NA TGTGCCAGCAGTTACTCGGGACGGAACCTCTATGGCTACACCTTC CASSYSGRNLYGYTF
TRBJ1-2 TRBV6-1 NA NA TGTGCCAGCGCCGCTGTTCAACGGACAGCCTATGGCTACACCTTC CASAAVQRTAYGYTF
TRBJ2-4 TRBV19 NA NA TGTGCCAGTAACTATAAGGTTGGCGTAAAAAACATTCAGTACTTC CASNYKVGVKNIQYF
TRBJ1-2 TRBV5-1 NA NA TGCGCCAGCACTCCGGGTCGGGGAAGCGCTAACTATGGCTACACCTTC CASTPGRGSANYGYTF
TRBJ2-4 TRBV11-1 TRBD2 NA TGTGCCAGCAGCTTCGCGGGGGGGGAAAACATTCAGTACTTC CASSFAGGENIQYF
TRBJ2-7 TRBV4-1 TRBD2 NA TGCGCCAGCAGCCAAGAAGTGCGCGGGAGTTCCTACGAGCAGTACTTC CASSQEVRGSSYEQYF
TRBJ2-1 TRBV9 TRBD1 NA TGTGCCAGCAGCGTGACAGGGAGCACCTACAATGAGCAGTTCTTC CASSVTGSTYNEQFF
TRBJ1-2 TRBV9 NA NA TGTGCCAGCAGCGCCCGGGACGGGAACTATGGCTACACCTTC CASSARDGNYGYTF
TRBJ2-5 TRBV9 NA NA TGTGCCAGCAGCGTATCGCCCCGACTTGGCGGAGAGACCCAGTACTTC CASSVSPRLGGETQYF
TRBJ2-3 TRBV5-1 NA NA TGCGCCAGCAGCCTAGAGGGAAGAAGCACAGATACGCAGTATTTT CASSLEGRSTDTQYF